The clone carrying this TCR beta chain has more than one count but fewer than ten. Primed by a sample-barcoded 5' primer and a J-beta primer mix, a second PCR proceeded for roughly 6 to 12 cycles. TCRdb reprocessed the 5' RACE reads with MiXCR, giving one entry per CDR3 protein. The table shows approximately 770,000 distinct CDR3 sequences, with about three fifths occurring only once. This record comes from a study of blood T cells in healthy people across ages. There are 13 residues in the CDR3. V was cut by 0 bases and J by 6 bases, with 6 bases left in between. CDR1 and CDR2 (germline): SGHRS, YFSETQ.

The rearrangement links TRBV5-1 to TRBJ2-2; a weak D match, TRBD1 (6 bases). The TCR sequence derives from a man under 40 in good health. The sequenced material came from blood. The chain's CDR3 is CASSLEGAGELFF. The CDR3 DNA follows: TGCGCCAGCAGCTTGGAGGGGGCCGGGGAGCTGTTTTTT.